This paragraph reports one T cell receptor beta chain. This sample is drawn from a study of blood T cells in healthy people across ages. V was cut by 5 bases and J by 1 base, with 11 bases left in between. This CDR3 comprises 14 residues. The V gene's germline CDR1 is SGHTA and CDR2 FQGTGA. Next came a second PCR, run for about 7 to 12 cycles, which used a sample-barcoded 5' primer along with a J-beta primer mix. TCRdb called the 5' RACE reads again in MiXCR, with one record for every CDR3 protein. The sample yields 800,000 to 1,000,000 distinct CDR3 sequences, roughly 48% seen once. The V gene is TRBV7-3, the J gene TRBJ1-1; a possible D gene is TRBD1 (5 bases). The sequenced sample consisted of blood. This TCR was sampled from a man aged 25-40 years in good health. CDR3: CASSPNGQNTEAFF. In nucleotides, the CDR3 is TGTGCCAGCAGCCCAAACGGACAGAACACTGAAGCTTTCTTT.